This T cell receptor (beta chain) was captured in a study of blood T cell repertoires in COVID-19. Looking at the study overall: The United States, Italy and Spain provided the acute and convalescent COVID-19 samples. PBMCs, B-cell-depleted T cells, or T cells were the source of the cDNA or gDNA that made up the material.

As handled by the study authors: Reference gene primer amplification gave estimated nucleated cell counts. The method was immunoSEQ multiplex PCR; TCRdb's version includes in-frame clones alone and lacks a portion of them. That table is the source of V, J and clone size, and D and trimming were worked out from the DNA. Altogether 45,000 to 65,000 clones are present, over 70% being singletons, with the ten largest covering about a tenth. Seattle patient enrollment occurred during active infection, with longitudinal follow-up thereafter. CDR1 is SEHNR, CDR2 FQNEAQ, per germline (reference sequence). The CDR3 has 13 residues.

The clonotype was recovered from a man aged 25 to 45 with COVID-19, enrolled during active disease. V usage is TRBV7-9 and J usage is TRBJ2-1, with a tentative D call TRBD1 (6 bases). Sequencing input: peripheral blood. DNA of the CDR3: TGTGTCATCGGGACATTAACCTACAATGAGCAGTTCTTC. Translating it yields CVIGTLTYNEQFF.